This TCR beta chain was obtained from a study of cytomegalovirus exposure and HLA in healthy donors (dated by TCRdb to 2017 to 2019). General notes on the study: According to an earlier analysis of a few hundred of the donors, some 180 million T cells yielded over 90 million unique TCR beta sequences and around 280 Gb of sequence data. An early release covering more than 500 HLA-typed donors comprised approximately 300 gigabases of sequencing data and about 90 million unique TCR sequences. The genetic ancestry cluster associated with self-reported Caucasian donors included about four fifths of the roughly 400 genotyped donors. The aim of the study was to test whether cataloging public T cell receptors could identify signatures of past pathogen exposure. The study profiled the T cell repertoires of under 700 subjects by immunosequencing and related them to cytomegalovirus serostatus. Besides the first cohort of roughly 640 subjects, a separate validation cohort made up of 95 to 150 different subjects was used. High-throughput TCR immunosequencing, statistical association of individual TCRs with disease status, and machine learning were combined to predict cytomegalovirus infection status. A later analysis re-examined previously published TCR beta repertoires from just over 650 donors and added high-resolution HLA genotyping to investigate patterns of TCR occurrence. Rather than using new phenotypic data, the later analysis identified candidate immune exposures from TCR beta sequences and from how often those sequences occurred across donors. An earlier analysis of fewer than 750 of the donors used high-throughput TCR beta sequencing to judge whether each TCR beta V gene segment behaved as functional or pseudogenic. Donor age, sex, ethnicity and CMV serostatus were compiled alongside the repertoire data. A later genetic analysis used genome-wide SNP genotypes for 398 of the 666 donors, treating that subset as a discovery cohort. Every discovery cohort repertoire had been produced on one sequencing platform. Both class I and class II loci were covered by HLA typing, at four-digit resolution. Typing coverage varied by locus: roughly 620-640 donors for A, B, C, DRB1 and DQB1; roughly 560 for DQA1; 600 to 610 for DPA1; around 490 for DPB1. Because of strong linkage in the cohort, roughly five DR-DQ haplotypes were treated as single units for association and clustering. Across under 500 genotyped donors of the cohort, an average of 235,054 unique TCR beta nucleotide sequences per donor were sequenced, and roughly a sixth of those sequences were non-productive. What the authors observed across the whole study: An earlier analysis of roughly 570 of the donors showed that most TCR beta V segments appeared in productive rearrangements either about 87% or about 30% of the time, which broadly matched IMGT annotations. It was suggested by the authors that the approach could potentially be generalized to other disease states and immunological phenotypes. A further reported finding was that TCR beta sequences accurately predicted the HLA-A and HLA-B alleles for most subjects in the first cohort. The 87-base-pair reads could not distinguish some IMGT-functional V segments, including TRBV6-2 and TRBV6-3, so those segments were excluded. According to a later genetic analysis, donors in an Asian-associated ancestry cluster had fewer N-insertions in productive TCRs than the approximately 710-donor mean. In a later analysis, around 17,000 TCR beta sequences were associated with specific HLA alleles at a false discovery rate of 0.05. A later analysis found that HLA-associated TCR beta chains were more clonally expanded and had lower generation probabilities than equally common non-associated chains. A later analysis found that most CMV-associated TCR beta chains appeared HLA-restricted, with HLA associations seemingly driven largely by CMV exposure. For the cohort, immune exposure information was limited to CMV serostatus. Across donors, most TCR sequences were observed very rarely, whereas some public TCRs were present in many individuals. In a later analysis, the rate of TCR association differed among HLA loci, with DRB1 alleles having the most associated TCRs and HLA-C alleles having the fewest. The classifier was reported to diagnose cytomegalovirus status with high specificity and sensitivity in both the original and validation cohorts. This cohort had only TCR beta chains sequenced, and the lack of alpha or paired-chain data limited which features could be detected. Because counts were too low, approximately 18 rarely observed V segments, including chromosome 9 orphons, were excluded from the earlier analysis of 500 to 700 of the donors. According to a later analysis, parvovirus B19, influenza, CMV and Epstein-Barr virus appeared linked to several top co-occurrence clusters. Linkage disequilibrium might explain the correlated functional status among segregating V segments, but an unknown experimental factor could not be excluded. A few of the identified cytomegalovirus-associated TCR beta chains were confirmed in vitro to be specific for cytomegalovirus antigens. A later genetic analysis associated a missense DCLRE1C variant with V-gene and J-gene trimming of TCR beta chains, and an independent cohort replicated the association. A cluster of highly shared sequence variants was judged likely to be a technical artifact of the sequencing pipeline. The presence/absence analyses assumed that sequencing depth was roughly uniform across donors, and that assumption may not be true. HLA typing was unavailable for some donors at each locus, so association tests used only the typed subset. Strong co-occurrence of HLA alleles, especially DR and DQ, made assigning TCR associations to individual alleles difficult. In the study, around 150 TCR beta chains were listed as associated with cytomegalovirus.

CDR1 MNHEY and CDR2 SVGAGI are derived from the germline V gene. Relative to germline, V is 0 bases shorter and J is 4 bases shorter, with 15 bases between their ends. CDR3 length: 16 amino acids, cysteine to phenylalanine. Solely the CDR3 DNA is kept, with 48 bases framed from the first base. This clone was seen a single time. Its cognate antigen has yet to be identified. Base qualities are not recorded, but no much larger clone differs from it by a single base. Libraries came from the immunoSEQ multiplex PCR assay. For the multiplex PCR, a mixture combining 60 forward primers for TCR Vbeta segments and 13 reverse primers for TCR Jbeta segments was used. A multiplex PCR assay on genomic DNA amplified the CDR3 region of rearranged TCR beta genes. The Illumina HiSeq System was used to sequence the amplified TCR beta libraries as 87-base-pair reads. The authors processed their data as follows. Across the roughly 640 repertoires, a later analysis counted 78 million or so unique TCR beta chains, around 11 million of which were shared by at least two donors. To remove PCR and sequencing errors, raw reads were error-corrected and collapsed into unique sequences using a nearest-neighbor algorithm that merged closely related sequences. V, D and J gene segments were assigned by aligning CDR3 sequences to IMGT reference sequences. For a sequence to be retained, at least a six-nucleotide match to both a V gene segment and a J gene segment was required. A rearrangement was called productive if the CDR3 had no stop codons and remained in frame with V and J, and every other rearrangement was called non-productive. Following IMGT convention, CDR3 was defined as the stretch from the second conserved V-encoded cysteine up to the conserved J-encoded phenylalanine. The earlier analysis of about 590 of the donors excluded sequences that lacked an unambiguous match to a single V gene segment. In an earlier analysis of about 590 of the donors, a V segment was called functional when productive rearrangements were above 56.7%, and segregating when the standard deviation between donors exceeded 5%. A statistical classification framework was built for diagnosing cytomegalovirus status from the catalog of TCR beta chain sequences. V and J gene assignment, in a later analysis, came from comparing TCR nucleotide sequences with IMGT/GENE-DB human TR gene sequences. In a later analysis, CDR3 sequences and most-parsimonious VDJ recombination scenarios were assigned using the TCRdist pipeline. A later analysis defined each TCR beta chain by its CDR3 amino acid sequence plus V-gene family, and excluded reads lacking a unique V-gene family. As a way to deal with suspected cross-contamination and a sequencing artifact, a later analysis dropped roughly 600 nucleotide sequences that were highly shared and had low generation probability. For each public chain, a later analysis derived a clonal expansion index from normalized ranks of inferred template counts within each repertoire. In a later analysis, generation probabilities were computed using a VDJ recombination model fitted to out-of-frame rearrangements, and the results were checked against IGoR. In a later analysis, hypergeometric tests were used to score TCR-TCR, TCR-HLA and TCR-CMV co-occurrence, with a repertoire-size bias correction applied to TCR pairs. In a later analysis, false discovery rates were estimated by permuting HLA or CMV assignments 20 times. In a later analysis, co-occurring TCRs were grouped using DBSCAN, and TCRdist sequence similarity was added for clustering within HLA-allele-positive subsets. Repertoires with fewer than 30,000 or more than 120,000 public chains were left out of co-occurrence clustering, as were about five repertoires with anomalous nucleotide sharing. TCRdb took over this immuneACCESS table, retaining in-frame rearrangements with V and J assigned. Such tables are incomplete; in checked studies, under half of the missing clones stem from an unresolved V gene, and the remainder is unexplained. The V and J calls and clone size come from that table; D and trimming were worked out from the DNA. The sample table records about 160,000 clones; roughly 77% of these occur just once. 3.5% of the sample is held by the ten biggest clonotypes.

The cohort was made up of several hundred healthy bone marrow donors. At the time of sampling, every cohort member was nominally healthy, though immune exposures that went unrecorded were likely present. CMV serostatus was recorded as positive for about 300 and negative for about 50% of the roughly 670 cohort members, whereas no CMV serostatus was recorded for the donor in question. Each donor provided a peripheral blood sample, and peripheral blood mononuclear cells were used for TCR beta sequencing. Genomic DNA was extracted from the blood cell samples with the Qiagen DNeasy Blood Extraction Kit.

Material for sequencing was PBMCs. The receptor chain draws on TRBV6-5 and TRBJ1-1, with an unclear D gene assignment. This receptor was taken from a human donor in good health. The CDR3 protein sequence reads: CASSYSRGDRGTEAFF. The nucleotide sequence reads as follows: TGTGCCAGCAGTTACTCTCGGGGAGACCGGGGCACTGAAGCTTTCTTT.